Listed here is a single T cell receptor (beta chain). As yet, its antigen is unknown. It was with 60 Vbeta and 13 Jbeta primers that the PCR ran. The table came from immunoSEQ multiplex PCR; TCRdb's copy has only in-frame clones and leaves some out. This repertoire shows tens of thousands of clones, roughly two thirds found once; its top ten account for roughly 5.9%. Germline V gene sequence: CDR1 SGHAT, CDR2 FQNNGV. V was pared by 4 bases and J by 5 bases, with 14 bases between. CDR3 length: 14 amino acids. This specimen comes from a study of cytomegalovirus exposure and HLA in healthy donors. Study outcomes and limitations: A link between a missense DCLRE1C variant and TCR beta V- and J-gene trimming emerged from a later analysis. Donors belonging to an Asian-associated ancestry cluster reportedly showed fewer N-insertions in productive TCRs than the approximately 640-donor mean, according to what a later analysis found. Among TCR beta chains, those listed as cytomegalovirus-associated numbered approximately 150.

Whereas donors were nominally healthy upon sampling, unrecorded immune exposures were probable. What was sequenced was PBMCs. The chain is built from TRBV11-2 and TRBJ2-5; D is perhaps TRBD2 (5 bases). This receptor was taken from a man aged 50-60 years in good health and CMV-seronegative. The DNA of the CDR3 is TGTGCCAGCAGCTCCATCGGGCCGGGGGAGACCCAGTACTTC. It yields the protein CASSSIGPGETQYF.